Sequencing of this T cell receptor beta chain was carried out in a study of PD-1 blockade in classical Hodgkin lymphoma. Study-level results: Repertoire differences have undefined causes, possibly disease activity or prior therapy. TCR diversity at baseline was reported to be reduced in newly diagnosed patients relative to healthy donors.

Time point in this sample: newly diagnosed, previously untreated cHL patient sample. Method: immunoSEQ multiplex PCR; TCRdb's copy keeps in-frame clones and lacks some. The table lists some 70,000 clones, over 90% of them singletons, with roughly 2.7% in the top ten. CDR3 size: 11 residues. Per the germline V gene, CDR1 is SNHLY and CDR2 is FYNNEI. Trimming removed 10 bases at V and 1 base at J, with 7 bases between. For this clone: The antigen remains unidentified.

The chain uses TRBV2 and TRBJ1-1; D unclear. The sample was peripheral blood mononuclear cells (PBMCs). This sequence was found in a human donor with classical Hodgkin lymphoma. CDR3 amino acids: CATTGNTEAFF. As DNA, the CDR3 is TGTGCCACCACCGGGAACACTGAAGCTTTCTTT.